The TCR beta chain under discussion was sequenced for a study of blood T cell repertoires in COVID-19 (TCRdb year 2020). Study-wide context: Samples covering the acute and convalescent phases of COVID-19 were provided by collaborators in the United States, Italy and Spain. The prospective study material was composed of cDNA or gDNA derived from T cells, B-cell-depleted T cells, or PBMCs. Subjects who had been exposed to COVID-19, were actively infected with it, or had recovered from it provided the deeply sampled blood TCRbeta repertoires that made up the dataset. A freely available public database, intended as a resource for researchers studying the immune response to SARS-CoV-2, is where the repertoires were released. Samples came from the ongoing ImmuneRACE study (first 160 participants) plus 1,254 subjects from 6 global collaborators. Nearly every sample came with metadata listing a de-identified subject ID, COVID-19 status, age in years and sex. HLA class I and class II types, where available, came from metadata supplied by the sample provider rather than from assay-based typing.

Unmatched junction bases come to 5, with V trimmed by 4 bases and J by 0 bases. Reading from cysteine to phenylalanine, the CDR3 counts 16 amino acids. Just the 48-base CDR3 DNA is kept, in frame starting at base 1. Reading the germline V gene gives CDR1 SGHRS and CDR2 YFSETQ. Paper-wide results and their limitations: Clinical and demographic metadata were provided uncurated, with the amount varying by source and participant.

Comment on this clone: The antigen it recognizes is unknown. The sample holds no much larger clone one base away, and base qualities are not on file.

TCRbeta CDR3 regions were amplified from genomic DNA using the immunoSEQ Assay, a bias-controlled multiplex PCR. Per the original workflow: Nucleated cell counts per sample were estimated from amplification of reference gene primers within the assay. To quantify the absolute abundance of each unique TCRbeta CDR3 rearrangement, sequence reads were collapsed and filtered. For each sample, productive Simpson clonality was calculated as the square root of Simpson's diversity index over productive rearrangements. TCRdb re-hosts the immuneACCESS table, in-frame sequences only. Its copies lack some clones; in the studies checked, an unresolved V gene accounts for under half of them, and the cause for the rest is not known. The V and J calls and clone size come from that table; D and trimming were worked out from the DNA. The sample table lists around 39,000 clones, over 70% of them with a count of one. The top ten clones comprise approximately 9.5% of the sample.

Each collaborating institution followed its own protocols to collect whole blood in K2EDTA tubes. Collaborator samples were shipped for TCRbeta analysis as frozen whole blood, isolated PBMCs, or DNA extracted from either sample type. This TCR was sampled from a human donor in a cohort sampled during active COVID-19. Source material: peripheral blood. The receptor chain draws on TRBV5-1 and TRBJ2-3; 10 central bases correspond to TRBD2. The DNA is as follows: TGCGCCAGCAGCAGCCGGACTAGCGGAAGCACAGATACGCAGTATTTT. The translation is CASSSRTSGSTDTQYF. This CDR3, with the reference TRBV5-1 and TRBJ2-3 proteins standing in past its ends, gives the full variable domain KAGVTQTPRYLIKTRGQQVTLSCSPISGHRSVSWYQQTPGQGLQFLFEYFSETQRNKGNFPGRFSGRQFSNSRSEMNVSTLELGDSALYLCASSSRTSGSTDTQYFGPGTRLTVL.